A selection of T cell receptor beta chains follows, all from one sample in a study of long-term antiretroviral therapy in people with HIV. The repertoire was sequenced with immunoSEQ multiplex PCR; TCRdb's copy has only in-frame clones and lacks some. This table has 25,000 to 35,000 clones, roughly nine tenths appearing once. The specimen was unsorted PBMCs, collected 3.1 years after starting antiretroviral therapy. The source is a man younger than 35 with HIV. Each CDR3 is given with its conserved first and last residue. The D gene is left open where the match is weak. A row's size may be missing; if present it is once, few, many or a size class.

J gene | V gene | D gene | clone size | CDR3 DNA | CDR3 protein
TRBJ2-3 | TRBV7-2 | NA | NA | TGTGCCAGCAGCTTCAGCCCTAGCACAGATACGCAGTATTTT | CASSFSPSTDTQYF
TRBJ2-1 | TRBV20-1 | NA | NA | TGCAGTGCTAACCCCGGGGATGAGCAGTTCTTC | CSANPGDEQFF
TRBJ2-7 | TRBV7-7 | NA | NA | TGTGCTAGCAGACTAAAGTACTTC | CASRLKYF
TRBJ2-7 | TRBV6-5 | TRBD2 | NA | TGTGCCAGCAGTAAAGCGGGAGGGGGCTACGAGCAGTACTTC | CASSKAGGGYEQYF
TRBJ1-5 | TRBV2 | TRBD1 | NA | TGTGCCAGCAGTGATCGGGACAGAGATCAGCCCCAGCATTTT | CASSDRDRDQPQHF
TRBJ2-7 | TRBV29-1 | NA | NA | TGCAGCGTCCTCACGGGGGAACAGACCTACGAGCAGTACTTC | CSVLTGEQTYEQYF
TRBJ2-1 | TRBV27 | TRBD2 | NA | TGTGCCAGCAGTACGTGGGCTAGCGGGGGTAATGAGCAGTTCTTC | CASSTWASGGNEQFF
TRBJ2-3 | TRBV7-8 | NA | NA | TGTGCCAGCAGCATAGGGGAGGGCAGGGGCGGCAATCCAGATACGCAGTATTTT | CASSIGEGRGGNPDTQYF
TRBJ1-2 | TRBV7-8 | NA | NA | TGTGCCAGCAGCCCTATGGGGGAACTCTTAAACTATGGCTACACCTTC | CASSPMGELLNYGYTF
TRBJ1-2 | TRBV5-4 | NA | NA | TGTGCCAGCAGACTTCGACAGTTCGTTAACTATGGCTACACCTTC | CASRLRQFVNYGYTF
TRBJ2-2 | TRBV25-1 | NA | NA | TGTGCCAGCAGTGGCCCTGTTAACACCGGGGAGCTGTTTTTT | CASSGPVNTGELFF
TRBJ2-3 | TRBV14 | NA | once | TGTGCCAGCAGCCAAGATCTGGTGGATACGCAGTATTTT | CASSQDLVDTQYF
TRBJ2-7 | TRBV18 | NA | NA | TGTGCCAGCTCACAAGGGGGTTACGAGCAGTACTTC | CASSQGGYEQYF
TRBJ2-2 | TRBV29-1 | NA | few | TGCAGCGTTGGACACTACACCGGGGAGCTGTTTTTT | CSVGHYTGELFF
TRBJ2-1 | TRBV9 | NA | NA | TGTGCCAGCAGCGTCCACCGGGCCCACACTAACTGGGATGAGCAGTTCTTC | CASSVHRAHTNWDEQFF
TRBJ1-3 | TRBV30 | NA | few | TGTGCCTGGTCGAGGACCCTTAGCTCTGGAAACACCATATATTTT | CAWSRTLSSGNTIYF
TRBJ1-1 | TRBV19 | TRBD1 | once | TGTGCCAGTAGTCCGGGGGGGGGACAGGGACTTGAAGCTTTCTTT | CASSPGGGQGLEAFF
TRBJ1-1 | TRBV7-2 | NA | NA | TGTGCCAGCAGCTTAATAGGTAACACTGAAGCTTTCTTT | CASSLIGNTEAFF
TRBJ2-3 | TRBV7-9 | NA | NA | TGTGCCAGCACATTCTCCCTAGGTATGGGCGGAACAGATACGCAGTATTTT | CASTFSLGMGGTDTQYF
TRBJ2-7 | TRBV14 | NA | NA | TGTGCCAGCAGCCCTCAGGGTTACGAGCAGTACTTC | CASSPQGYEQYF
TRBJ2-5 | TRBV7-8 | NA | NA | TGTGCCAGCAGCTCCGGGATCGAAGAGACCCAGTACTTC | CASSSGIEETQYF
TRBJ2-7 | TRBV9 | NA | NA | TGTGCCAGCAGCGGAGCGAGTACACCGACCTACGAGCAGTACTTC | CASSGASTPTYEQYF
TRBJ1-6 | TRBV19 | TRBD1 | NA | TGTGCCAGTAGTTTCCCAGGGGGCTCACCCCTCCACTTT | CASSFPGGSPLHF
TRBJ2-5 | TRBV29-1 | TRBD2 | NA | TGCAGCGGCGCGGGGACTAGCGGCGCTCAAGAGACCCAGTACTTC | CSGAGTSGAQETQYF
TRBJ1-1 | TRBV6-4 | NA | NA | TGTGCCAGCAGTGTTCAATTGGGCACTGAAGCTTTCTTT | CASSVQLGTEAFF
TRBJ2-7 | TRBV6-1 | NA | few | TGTGCCAGCAGAGAGGCGGATAATCACTTAATGTTC | CASREADNHLMF
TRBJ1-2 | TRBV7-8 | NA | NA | TGTGCCAGCAGCTCTTACAGGGTCGAAGCGGACTATGGCTACACCTTC | CASSSYRVEADYGYTF
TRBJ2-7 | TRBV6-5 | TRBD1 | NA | TGTGCCAGCAGTTCGGGACAGGGCTACGAGCAGTACTTC | CASSSGQGYEQYF
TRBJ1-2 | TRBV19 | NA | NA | TGTGCCAGTAGTATAGGCGGCAGACTCTATGGCTACACCTTC | CASSIGGRLYGYTF